Below, one T cell receptor (beta chain) is given with its context. The target antigen is unknown. The data stem from a study of CD8+CD57+ T cells in acquired aplastic anemia. Study as a whole: The average for DNA from sorted CD4+ and CD8+ cells was about 3.3 ug. Whole-study findings and limits: Approximately 28 CD8+ CDR3 sequences were shared between patients and controls. No significant difference in CD8+ Simpson's diversity was found between patients and controls.

The CDR3 covers 12 residues. V gave up 6 bases and J gave up 6 bases, with 11 bases separating them. The germline V gene encodes CDR1 SGHTA and CDR2 FQGNSA. TCR beta VDJ combinations and CDR3 sequences were profiled from genomic DNA. TCRdb processed the reads anew with MiXCR; each CDR3 protein has one entry. This sample has around 250,000 distinct CDR3 sequences, with around three fifths found just once. The sample comprised sorted CD4+, CD8+, or CD8+CD57+ T cells (not recorded which) from PBMCs. The chain uses TRBV7-2 and TRBJ1-2, with D perhaps TRBD1 (5 bases). This receptor was taken from a human donor with severe aplastic anemia or a healthy control (not recorded which). CDR3: CASRSQGHGYTF. The CDR3 region has the DNA TGTGCCAGCAGGAGTCAGGGACATGGCTACACCTTC.